These 13 T cell receptor beta chains came from one sample sequenced in a study of radiotherapy plus CTLA-4 blockade in lung cancer. TCRdb's copy holds only in-frame clones and misses some; the assay was immunoSEQ multiplex PCR. The repertoire includes 25,000 to 40,000 clones, approximately 70% of them detected once, and 3% to 5% sits in the top ten. Sequencing was performed on peripheral blood, taken from a patient treated with radiotherapy plus ipilimumab. The receptors derive from a human donor with non-small cell lung cancer who had stable disease on radiotherapy plus ipilimumab.

This sequence joins TRBV10-3 and TRBJ2-1; 9 bases map to TRBD2. Germline V gene lookup returns CDR1 ENHRY and CDR2 SYGVKD. V gave up 0 bases and J gave up 8 bases; unmatched junction bases: 8. The CDR3 length is 16 residues. CDR3 amino acids: CAISESKGSGGYEQFF. Here the CDR3 DNA reads TGTGCCATCAGTGAGTCGAAAGGGAGCGGGGGGTATGAGCAGTTCTTC.

The CDR3 here is CASSMNGEKLFF. CDR3 in DNA: TGTGCCAGTAGTATGAACGGTGAAAAACTGTTTTTT. V gene TRBV19 combines with J gene TRBJ1-4, with D unresolved. V dropped 3 bases and J dropped 7 bases, with 6 bases sitting between them. Germline assignment: CDR1 LNHDA and CDR2 SQIVND (reference sequence). The CDR3 is 12 residues long. Drawing the rest from reference TRBV19 and TRBJ1-4, the complete variable domain is DGGITQSPKYLFRKEGQNVTLSCEQNLNHDAMYWYRQDPGQGLRLIYYSQIVNDFQKGDIAEGYSVSREKKESFPLTVTSAQKNPTAFYLCASSMNGEKLFFGSGTQLSVL.

The rearrangement uses TRBV28 and TRBJ2-1, with 7 bases fitting TRBD2. CDR3 length equals 12 residues. The germline V gene has CDR1 MDHEN and CDR2 SYDVKM. This CDR3 is CAAGLSYNEQFF. In DNA form, the CDR3 reads TGTGCAGCGGGGCTCTCCTACAATGAGCAGTTCTTC.

The rearrangement links TRBV6-4 to TRBJ2-5, with 7 bases identical to TRBD2. The germline gives CDR1 MRHNA, CDR2 SNTAGT. The CDR3 totals 13 residues. Unmatched junction bases numbered 1, after V lost 5 bases and J lost 1 base. The CDR3 spells CASSRTSQETQYF. The CDR3 region has the DNA TGTGCCAGCAGTCGGACTAGCCAAGAGACCCAGTACTTC.

The sample holds one count of this clone. V usage is TRBV28 and J usage is TRBJ1-2; no firm D call. Trimming removed 3 bases from V and 7 bases from J, with 12 bases in between. Germline V CDR1 and CDR2: MDHEN, SYDVKM. The CDR3 contains 13 residues. CDR3 sequence reads: CASSLRVPPGYTF. As DNA, the CDR3 is TGTGCCAGCAGTTTGCGGGTACCCCCTGGCTACACCTTC.

The chain is built from TRBV28 and TRBJ2-2, with D perhaps TRBD2 (6 bases). The germline V gene encodes CDR1 MDHEN and CDR2 SYDVKM. CDR3 length: 18 amino acids. Trimming removed 5 bases at V and 1 base at J, with 20 bases between. In DNA form, the CDR3 reads TGTGCCAGCAGTGCGGGCGGCTGGGGTAGCGGGAACACCGGGGAGCTGTTTTTT. Its protein product is CASSAGGWGSGNTGELFF. The full variable domain, in which reference TRBV28 and TRBJ2-2 provide the parts outside the CDR3, is DVKVTQSSRYLVKRTGEKVFLECVQDMDHENMFWYRQDPGLGLRLIYFSYDVKMKEKGDIPEGYSVSREKKERFSLILESASTNQTSMYLCASSAGGWGSGNTGELFFGEGSRLTVL.

This clone came up once. The rearrangement uses TRBV6-1 and TRBJ1-5, with D possibly matching TRBD1 (6 bases). Trimming removed 6 bases from V and 1 base from J, with 13 bases in between. The CDR3 spans 15 residues. The germline V gene encodes CDR1 MNHNS and CDR2 SASEGT. This chain's CDR3 is CASRQGGPSNQPQHF. Here the CDR3 DNA reads TGTGCCAGCAGACAAGGGGGGCCGAGCAATCAGCCCCAGCATTTT.

The chain's CDR3 is CASIQGLDTQYF. CDR3 sequence (DNA): TGTGCCAGCATTCAGGGATTAGATACGCAGTATTTT. The chain carries TRBV27 and TRBJ2-3; TRBD1 might be the D (5 bases). The V gene lost 7 bases and the J gene lost 5 bases, with 10 bases spanning the gap. Germline lookup yields CDR1 MNHEY and CDR2 SMNVEV (reference sequence). This CDR3 has 12 residues.

V and J are TRBV11-3 and TRBJ2-3; no firm D call. This CDR3 is built from 12 residues. Germline V lookup: CDR1 SGHNT, CDR2 YENEEA. Trimming removed 4 bases from V and 2 bases from J, with 4 bases in between. The CDR3 DNA reads as TGTGCCAGCAGCTACCACACAGATACGCAGTATTTT. Residues: CASSYHTDTQYF.

The rearrangement joins TRBV29-1 to TRBJ1-2; D may be TRBD1 (5 bases). This CDR3 is 12 amino acids long. The germline V gene has CDR1 SQVTM and CDR2 ANQGSEA. V was pared by 3 bases and J by 3 bases, with 8 bases between. The CDR3 loop is CSVDREDYGYTF. For the CDR3, the DNA is TGCAGCGTTGACAGGGAAGACTATGGCTACACCTTC.

The CDR3 protein is CASSQDPGHTGELFF. The DNA of the CDR3 is TGCGCCAGCAGCCAAGATCCTGGCCACACCGGGGAGCTGTTTTTT. J is TRBJ2-2 and V is TRBV4-3; no firm D call. V lost 0 bases, J lost 3 bases, and 8 bases lay in between. Germline V gives CDR1 LGHNA, CDR2 YSLEER. CDR3 length equals 15 residues.

This clone has more than one count but fewer than ten. The genes are TRBV19 and TRBJ1-5, with 8 bases that match TRBD1. The V and J ends lost 4 bases and 0 bases, in that order; junction bases with no gene match: 5. This CDR3 comprises 16 residues. Per germline, CDR1 LNHDA and CDR2 SQIVND (reference sequence). CDR3: CASSSRGRGSNQPQHF. As DNA, the CDR3 is TGTGCCAGTAGTAGCAGGGGGCGCGGTAGCAATCAGCCCCAGCATTTT.

The gene calls are TRBV5-1 and TRBJ2-3; no firm D call. Germline V gene lookup returns CDR1 SGHRS and CDR2 YFSETQ. V lost 6 bases, J lost 8 bases, and 22 bases lay in between. The CDR3 runs 15 residues. The DNA for the CDR3 is TGCGCCAGCACCATCAGCGAGGCAAAACACGGTACGCAGTATTTT. Residues: CASTISEAKHGTQYF.